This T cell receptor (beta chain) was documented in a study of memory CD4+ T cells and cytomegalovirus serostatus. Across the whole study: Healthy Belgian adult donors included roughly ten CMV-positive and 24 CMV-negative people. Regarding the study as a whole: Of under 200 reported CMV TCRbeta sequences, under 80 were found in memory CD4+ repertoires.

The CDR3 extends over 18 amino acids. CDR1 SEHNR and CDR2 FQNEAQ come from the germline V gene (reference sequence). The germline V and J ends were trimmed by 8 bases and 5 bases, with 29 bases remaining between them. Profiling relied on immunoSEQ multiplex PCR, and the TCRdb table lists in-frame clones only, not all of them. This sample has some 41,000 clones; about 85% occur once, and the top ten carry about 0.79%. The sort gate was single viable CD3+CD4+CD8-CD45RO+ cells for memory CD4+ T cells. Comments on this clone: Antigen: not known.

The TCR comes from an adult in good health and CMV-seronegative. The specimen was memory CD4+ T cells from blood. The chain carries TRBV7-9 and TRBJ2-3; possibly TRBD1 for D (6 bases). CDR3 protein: CASVGALTGPGVGDTQYF. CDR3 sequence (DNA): TGTGCCAGCGTAGGAGCCTTGACAGGCCCAGGAGTTGGAGATACGCAGTATTTT.